The 30 T cell receptor beta chains in this list originate from one sample, sequenced in a study of cytomegalovirus exposure and HLA in healthy donors. The PCR made use of 60 Vbeta and 13 Jbeta primers. TCRdb keeps only in-frame clones here, not all; method: immunoSEQ multiplex PCR. The sample totals more than 75,000 clones; its top ten clones hold approximately 15%. The sample consisted of PBMCs. The receptors stem from a man between 50 and 59 years old in good health and CMV-seropositive.

The V gene is TRBV5-1, the J gene TRBJ1-2; 8 nucleotides line up with TRBD1. The V and J ends lost 2 bases and 1 base, in that order; junction bases with no gene match: 10. The CDR3 totals 17 residues. Germline lookup yields CDR1 SGHRS and CDR2 YFSETQ. The CDR3 spells CASSFAGGAKVNYGYTF. The CDR3 coding sequence is TGCGCCAGCAGCTTCGCAGGGGGCGCGAAAGTTAACTATGGCTACACCTTC.

The CDR3 nucleotides read TGTGCCACCAGCAGCTTCGACAGGCTCTACGAGCAGTACTTC. Its protein is CATSSFDRLYEQYF. This chain joins TRBV15 and TRBJ2-7; a possible D gene is TRBD1 (6 bases). This CDR3 contains 14 residues. Trimming pared 3 bases from V and 3 bases from J, leaving 12 bases between. Germline CDR1 and CDR2: LNHNV and YYDKDF (reference sequence).

CDR3 protein: CASSATSGRSNEQFF. In nucleotides, the CDR3 is TGTGCCAGCAGTGCAACTAGCGGGAGGAGTAATGAGCAGTTCTTC. This chain joins TRBV6-1 and TRBJ2-1, with 12 bases identical to TRBD2. CDR1 and CDR2 (germline): MNHNS, SASEGT. The CDR3 loop spans 15 amino acids. V shed 4 bases, J shed 7 bases, and the junction held 5 bases outside the gene matches.

The rearrangement uses TRBV29-1 and TRBJ1-4; D remains unclear. Germline V gene lookup returns CDR1 SQVTM and CDR2 ANQGSEA. Trimming pared 5 bases from V and 6 bases from J, leaving 7 bases between. The CDR3 covers 11 residues. The CDR3 is CSVTDYEKLFF. CDR3 nucleotides: TGCAGCGTTACGGACTATGAAAAACTGTTTTTT.

V is TRBV30 and J is TRBJ2-1, with D possibly matching TRBD2 (7 bases). The germline V gene has CDR1 GTSNPN and CDR2 SVGIG (reference sequence). The V and J ends lost 4 bases and 10 bases respectively, with 17 bases between them. The CDR3 spans 13 residues. CDR3 in amino acids: CAWTIQGGGEQFF. The CDR3 nucleotides are TGTGCCTGGACCATCCAAGGGGGGGGAGAGCAGTTCTTC.

The chain links TRBV2 to TRBJ1-2, with a tentative D call TRBD1 (5 bases). V lost 4 bases to trimming and J lost 5 bases, with 8 bases between them. This CDR3 is 12 amino acids long. Germline CDR1 is SNHLY and CDR2 is FYNNEI. CDR3 in DNA: TGTGCCAGCAGTGCCAGGGCGTATGGCTACACCTTC. Translating it yields CASSARAYGYTF. The variable domain in full, with the rest retrieved from reference TRBV2 and TRBJ1-2, is EPEVTQTPSHQVTQMGQEVILRCVPISNHLYFYWYRQILGQKVEFLVSFYNNEISEKSEIFDDQFSVERPDGSNFTLKIRSTKLEDSAMYFCASSARAYGYTFGSGTRLTVV.

The chain has TRBV30 and TRBJ2-7, with 9 bases fitting TRBD2. V lost 0 bases, J lost 5 bases, and 2 bases stayed unmatched. The CDR3 loop spans 13 amino acids. CDR1 and CDR2 from the germline V gene are GTSNPN and SVGIG (reference sequence). The CDR3 sequence is CAWSVGLANEQYF. In nucleotides, the CDR3 is TGTGCCTGGAGTGTGGGACTAGCTAACGAGCAGTACTTC.

The chain carries TRBV11-3 and TRBJ1-4; 9 bases match TRBD1. Germline CDR1 and CDR2: SGHNT and YENEEA. This CDR3 has 15 residues. V was pared by 5 bases and J by 7 bases, with 8 bases of the junction left unmatched. CDR3 DNA sequence: TGTGCCAGCAGCCCCTACGGGACAGGGATTGAAAAACTGTTTTTT. This translates into CASSPYGTGIEKLFF. The full variable domain, in which reference TRBV11-3 and TRBJ1-4 provide the parts outside the CDR3, is EAGVVQSPRYKIIEKKQPVAFWCNPISGHNTLYWYLQNLGQGPELLIRYENEEAVDDSQLPKDRFSAERLKGVDSTLKIQPAELGDSAVYLCASSPYGTGIEKLFFGSGTQLSVL.

The chain employs TRBV19 and TRBJ2-1; D call uncertain. The CDR3 loop spans 14 amino acids. Germline CDR1 LNHDA, CDR2 SQIVND (reference sequence). Trimming pared 6 bases from V and 0 bases from J, leaving 9 bases between. CDR3 amino acids: CASRSYSSYNEQFF. In DNA form, the CDR3 reads TGTGCCAGTAGAAGTTACTCCTCCTACAATGAGCAGTTCTTC.

The J gene is TRBJ2-1, the V gene TRBV5-1, with TRBD1 identical over 7 bases. V lost 6 bases and J lost 4; bases outside the gene matches: 7. Germline lookup yields CDR1 SGHRS and CDR2 YFSETQ. The CDR3 runs to 14 residues. CDR3 bases: TGCGCCAGCAATATTGGGACAGAATACAATGAGCAGTTCTTC. This codes for CASNIGTEYNEQFF. Using reference TRBV5-1 and TRBJ2-1 for the parts outside the CDR3, the full variable domain is KAGVTQTPRYLIKTRGQQVTLSCSPISGHRSVSWYQQTPGQGLQFLFEYFSETQRNKGNFPGRFSGRQFSNSRSEMNVSTLELGDSALYLCASNIGTEYNEQFFGPGTRLTVL.

V is TRBV10-3 and J is TRBJ1-2, with 8 bases aligning to TRBD1. The CDR3 is made up of 13 amino acids. The V segment lost 6 bases and the J segment 7 bases; nucleotides outside the gene matches: 7. The germline V gene encodes CDR1 ENHRY and CDR2 SYGVKD. The CDR3 loop is CAISIQGAFGYTF. For the CDR3, the DNA is TGTGCCATCAGCATCCAGGGGGCGTTTGGCTACACCTTC.

The genes are TRBV4-3 and TRBJ2-7, with 13 bases aligning to TRBD2. Germline assignment: CDR1 LGHNA and CDR2 YSLEER. The J segment lost 2 bases and the V segment lost 5 bases, leaving 9 bases of the junction unmatched. The CDR3 is 17 amino acids. The CDR3 sequence is CASSTGLAGTVAYEQYF. The CDR3 nucleotides are TGCGCCAGCAGCACGGGACTAGCGGGAACCGTCGCCTACGAGCAGTACTTC.

The J gene is TRBJ2-7, the V gene TRBV15, with TRBD2 as a possible D gene (5 bases). This CDR3 is 13 amino acids long. Trimming cost V 0 bases and J 7 bases, with 10 bases left between them. Looked up from germline, CDR1 is LNHNV and CDR2 is YYDKDF (reference sequence). This CDR3 is CATSRDRREEQYF. The DNA of the CDR3 is TGTGCCACCAGCAGAGATCGAAGGGAGGAGCAGTACTTC. Full variable domain (rest looked up from reference TRBV15 and TRBJ2-7): DAMVIQNPRYQVTQFGKPVTLSCSQTLNHNVMYWYQQKSSQAPKLLFHYYDKDFNNEADTPDNFQSRRPNTSFCFLDIRSPGLGDTAMYLCATSRDRREEQYFGPGTRLTVT.

The rearrangement uses TRBV4-2 and TRBJ2-1, with TRBD1 matching 9 bases. Unmatched junction bases numbered 6, after V lost 2 bases and J lost 7 bases. The germline gives CDR1 LGHNA, CDR2 YNFKEQ. The length of the CDR3 is 15 residues. CDR3 DNA sequence: TGTGCCAGCAGCCAACCGGGACAGGGTGGGAATGAGCAGTTCTTC. Translation gives CASSQPGQGGNEQFF.

The chain is built from TRBV29-1 and TRBJ2-7, with TRBD2 matching over 7 bases. Germline V gives CDR1 SQVTM, CDR2 ANQGSEA. The trim removed 6 bases at V and 7 bases at J, leaving 12 bases unmatched. CDR3 length equals 13 residues. The CDR3, as DNA: TGCAGCGTGAGGGAGGGATGGGCCCTAGAGCAGTACTTC. It yields the protein CSVREGWALEQYF.

J is TRBJ1-5 and V is TRBV6-5; perhaps TRBD1 as D (5 bases). Germline CDR1 reads MNHEY; CDR2 reads SVGAGI. This CDR3 region has 15 residues. V lost 6 bases and J lost 9, with 21 bases in between. This chain's CDR3 is CASSPGGEGLRPQHF. For the CDR3, the DNA is TGTGCCAGCAGCCCCGGAGGGGAGGGTTTGAGGCCCCAGCATTTT.

The rearrangement uses TRBV6-5 and TRBJ2-1, with D unresolved. The V gene's germline CDR1 is MNHEY and CDR2 SVGAGI. V gave up 2 bases and J gave up 6 bases, with 14 bases separating them. The CDR3 is 15 amino acids. Here the CDR3 reads CASSYGLLELNEQFF. The CDR3 region has the DNA TGTGCCAGCAGTTACGGGCTATTGGAACTCAATGAGCAGTTCTTC.

This sequence joins TRBV6-5 and TRBJ2-7; possible D gene TRBD2, 5 bases. V was trimmed by 0 bases and J by 2 bases, leaving 14 bases between them. CDR1 and CDR2 from the germline V gene are MNHEY and SVGAGI. There are 16 residues in the CDR3. The CDR3 DNA is TGTGCCAGCAGTTACTCGAATTACCCTAGCCCCTACGAGCAGTACTTC. It is translated as CASSYSNYPSPYEQYF.

The chain employs TRBV10-3 and TRBJ1-1; a weak D match, TRBD1 (6 bases). Germline loops: CDR1 ENHRY, CDR2 SYGVKD. The CDR3 covers 14 residues. V lost 3 bases, J lost 11 bases, and 19 bases lay in between. CDR3 amino acids: CAISEGTTHRGAFF. The CDR3 DNA is TGTGCCATCAGTGAAGGGACAACACACCGAGGGGCTTTCTTT.

This rearrangement joins TRBV19 to TRBJ2-7; 10 bases match TRBD1. The CDR3 is 16 amino acids. Germline lookup yields CDR1 LNHDA and CDR2 SQIVND (reference sequence). In nucleotides, the CDR3 is TGTGCGTTTCTCCCATCGAGGGACAGGGGCCCCTACGAGCAGTACGTC. It yields the protein CAFLPSRDRGPYEQYV.

The V gene is TRBV4-2, the J gene TRBJ1-2, with a possible D match to TRBD1 (5 bases). The V end was cut by 1 base, the J end by 7 bases, with 19 bases between. Germline loops: CDR1 LGHNA, CDR2 YNFKEQ. The CDR3 covers 16 residues. The CDR3, as DNA: TGTGCCAGCAGCCAAGTGGGGCAGGGCTTGTTGGGTGGCTACACCTTC. Translating gives CASSQVGQGLLGGYTF.

V usage is TRBV18 and J usage is TRBJ2-7; tentative D call: TRBD1 (6 bases). The CDR3 covers 15 residues. CDR1 KGHSH and CDR2 LQKENI come from the germline V gene. The V gene lost 5 bases and the J gene lost 3 bases, with 17 bases spanning the gap. The CDR3, as DNA: TGTGCCAGCTCAAACGGACAGAGATCGAGCTACGAGCAGTACTTC. Protein sequence: CASSNGQRSSYEQYF.

The chain employs TRBV11-2 and TRBJ2-1; D is uncertain. Germline values: CDR1 SGHAT, CDR2 FQNNGV. The V gene lost 3 bases and the J gene lost 8 bases, with 8 bases spanning the gap. This CDR3 spans 12 amino acids. CDR3 in DNA: TGTGCCAGCAGCTTTAGTACCGATGAGCAGTTCTTC. This gives the protein CASSFSTDEQFF.

This chain uses TRBV18 with TRBJ2-1; the D is unclear. CDR3 size: 15 residues. The germline V gene encodes CDR1 KGHSH and CDR2 LQKENI. V was trimmed by 3 bases and J by 6 bases, leaving 15 bases between them. The CDR3 loop reads CASSPAASVGNEQFF. CDR3 coding DNA: TGTGCCAGCTCACCTGCGGCTAGTGTTGGCAATGAGCAGTTCTTC.

The chain links TRBV25-1 to TRBJ2-1; 14 bases line up with TRBD2. There are 18 residues in the CDR3. Germline V CDR1 and CDR2: MGHDK, SYGVNS. The V gene end was trimmed by 6 bases and the J gene end by 1 base; junction bases not matched to a gene: 8. CDR3 sequence: CASRPGLAGVGSYNEQFF. The CDR3 coding sequence is TGTGCCAGCAGACCGGGACTAGCGGGAGTTGGATCCTACAATGAGCAGTTCTTC.

The V call is TRBV23-1, the J call TRBJ2-7; D is ambiguous. TRBV23-1 is annotated as an ORF whose role is uncertain. The CDR3 has 13 amino acids. The ends were cut back, 2 bases at V and 2 bases at J, with 7 bases in the middle. The DNA of the CDR3 is TGCGCCAGCAGTCAAGGCACCACCTACGAGCAGTACTTC. It encodes CASSQGTTYEQYF.

The V call is TRBV10-1, the J call TRBJ1-6; D gene ambiguous. Germline CDR1 WNHNN, CDR2 SYGVQD (reference sequence). Trimming cost V 8 bases and J 1 base, with 6 bases left between them. The CDR3 is 13 residues long. The CDR3 coding sequence is TGCGCCAGCCCCGGTTCCTATAATTCACCCCTCCACTTT. Translation: CASPGSYNSPLHF.

CDR3 nucleotides: TGTGCCAGCAGTCGTCTGTCGGGAGCCTACAATGAGCAGTTCTTC. Amino acid sequence: CASSRLSGAYNEQFF. The chain has TRBV6-5 and TRBJ2-1; a weak D match, TRBD2 (6 bases). The V end was cut by 5 bases, the J end by 2 bases, with 13 bases between. The CDR3 has 15 amino acids. Germline V gene sequence: CDR1 MNHEY, CDR2 SVGAGI.

As DNA, the CDR3 is TGTGCCTGGAATCCACGAACGGTGGGGGAGCTGTTTTTT. This translates into CAWNPRTVGELFF. This chain links TRBV30 with TRBJ2-2; no definite D call. CDR3 length: 13 amino acids. With 4 bases removed from V and 8 bases from J, the gap between germline ends came to 14 bases. The germline V gene has CDR1 GTSNPN and CDR2 SVGIG (reference sequence).

The chain is built from TRBV27 and TRBJ2-1, with D possibly TRBD1 on 6 matching bases. The CDR3 spans 14 residues. CDR1 is MNHEY, CDR2 SMNVEV, per germline (reference sequence). The V end lost 8 bases, the J end lost 6 bases, and 17 bases lay between the germline ends. This CDR3 is CASGSRDTRNEQFF. CDR3 nucleotides: TGTGCCAGCGGCTCCCGGGACACACGCAATGAGCAGTTCTTC.